The present entry profiles one TCR beta chain with its context. CDR1 is SNHLY, CDR2 FYNNEI, per germline. The trim removed 3 bases at V and 8 bases at J, leaving 9 bases unmatched. The CDR3 totals 15 residues. This sample was included in a study of blood T cell repertoires in COVID-19. Assay: immunoSEQ multiplex PCR; the TCRdb copy retains only in-frame clones and omits some. The sample records 200,000 to 300,000 clones, about 85% being singletons. The chain couples TRBV2 to TRBJ1-2; TRBD1 aligns across 10 bases. Specimen: peripheral blood. This TCR was sampled from a man aged 55 to 70 with acute or convalescent COVID-19. The chain's CDR3 is CASSEIRDRGRGYTF. CDR3 nucleotides: TGTGCCAGCAGTGAGATACGGGACAGGGGACGGGGCTACACCTTC.